The T cell receptor (beta chain) described here comes from a study of response to subunit inactivated influenza vaccine. V dropped 5 bases and J dropped 1 base, with 17 bases sitting between them. The V gene's germline CDR1 is SEHNR and CDR2 FQNEAQ (reference sequence). CDR3 size: 16 residues. TCRdb reprocessed the RT-PCR reads via MiXCR and lists one record per CDR3 protein. Of around 790,000 distinct CDR3 sequences listed, less than 25% are singletons. The TCR was taken from a man in his fifties who received an inactivated influenza vaccine. The chain uses TRBV7-9 and TRBJ1-1; the D gene is possibly TRBD1 (5 bases). This specimen was PBMCs from blood, taken around 5 days after vaccination. The CDR3 sequence: CASSPTGWDGNTEAFF. CDR3 nucleotides: TGTGCCAGCAGCCCCACCGGGTGGGACGGGAACACTGAAGCTTTCTTT.